This entry describes one TCR beta chain. The entry originates in a study of blood T cell repertoires in COVID-19. Study overall: Nucleic acid was either cDNA or gDNA, and it came from T cells, B-cell-depleted T cells, or PBMCs.

The length of the CDR3 is 14 residues. CDR1 is SGHRS, CDR2 YFSETQ, per germline. Trimming pared 0 bases from V and 7 bases from J, leaving 10 bases between. Measured with immunoSEQ multiplex PCR; TCRdb has only the in-frame clones, and not every one. The sample has about 390,000 clones, over 75% seen once. Sequenced input: peripheral blood. The TCR was taken from a woman between 55 and 75 years old with COVID-19, enrolled during active disease. The J gene is TRBJ2-2, the V gene TRBV5-1; D is ambiguous. This CDR3 is CASSLARWSGELFF. The CDR3 DNA sequence: TGCGCCAGCAGCTTGGCGCGTTGGAGCGGGGAGCTGTTTTTT.